One and the same sample provided the 9 T cell receptor beta chains below, sequenced in a study of T cells in Graves' hyperthyroidism and ophthalmopathy. TCR beta CDR3 region amplification was performed from RNA transcripts. During a first-round RT-PCR of the TCR CDR3, the HTBI primer set was used. TCRdb re-called the multiplex PCR reads with MiXCR, one entry per CDR3 protein. Of some 550,000 distinct CDR3 sequences listed, around 21% are singletons. Material: blood. These receptor sequences come from a man younger than 35 with Graves' hyperthyroidism.

This clonotype was seen ten or more times. The chain joins TRBV9 to TRBJ1-2; D may be TRBD1 (6 bases). The V end lost 4 bases, the J end lost 2 bases, and 15 bases lay between the germline ends. Germline CDR1 SGDLS, CDR2 YYNGEE. This CDR3 contains 15 residues. DNA for the CDR3: TGTGCCAGCAGCTCCACAGGGTTCCCCAACTATGGCTACACCTTC. It translates to CASSSTGFPNYGYTF. The whole variable domain, remainder taken from reference TRBV9 and TRBJ1-2, is DSGVTQTPKHLITATGQRVTLRCSPRSGDLSVYWYQQSLDQGLQFLIQYYNGEERAKGNILERFSAQQFPDLHSELNLSSLELGDSALYFCASSSTGFPNYGYTFGSGTRLTVV.

There are many counts of this clonotype. CDR3 loop: CATSGGVAGELFF. The CDR3 nucleotides read TGTGCCACCAGTGGAGGGGTTGCCGGGGAGCTGTTTTTT. The chain employs TRBV24-1 and TRBJ2-2; tentatively, D is TRBD1 or TRBD2 (5 bases each). This CDR3 comprises 13 residues. V was trimmed by 5 bases and J by 6 bases, leaving 9 bases between them. Germline values: CDR1 KGHDR, CDR2 SFDVKD.

This clonotype appeared a few times. A much larger clone lies a single base off, so this may be a read error. The V gene is TRBV6-5, the J gene TRBJ2-5; TRBD2 matches 7 bases. CDR1 and CDR2 (germline): MNHEY, SVGAGI. The CDR3 sequence is 13 residues long. DNA of the CDR3: TGTGCCAGCAGACCTAGCGGTGAAGAGACCAAGTACTTC. Translated: CASRPSGEETKYF.

This clonotype was observed many times. The CDR3 region is CASSREWGAGYEQYF. The CDR3, as DNA: TGTGCCAGCAGTCGTGAATGGGGGGCTGGCTACGAGCAGTACTTC. The chain joins TRBV6-5 to TRBJ2-7; perhaps D is TRBD1 or TRBD2 (6 bases each). The CDR3 totals 15 residues. CDR1 is MNHEY, CDR2 SVGAGI, per germline. The V gene lost 5 bases and the J gene lost 3 bases, with 17 bases spanning the gap.

This clonotype was recorded at least ten times. V is TRBV20-1 and J is TRBJ2-7; the D is unclear. Germline CDR1 reads DFQATT; CDR2 reads SNEGSKA (reference sequence). Between the trimmed V and J ends, which lost 3 bases and 5 bases, there was a span of 5 bases. This CDR3 has 10 amino acids. The DNA of the CDR3 is TGCAGTGCTAGTACAGACGAGCAGTACTTC. It codes for CSASTDEQYF.

The table lists this clonotype with a count of one. This may stem from a read error, because a much larger clone lies one nucleotide away. CDR3 DNA sequence: TGCCGTGCTCGAGGACAGATAGGGCTCTCACCCCTCCACTTT. This gives the protein CRARGQIGLSPLHF. The chain has TRBV20-1 and TRBJ1-6; tentative D call: TRBD1 (6 bases). The CDR3 runs to 14 residues. Germline CDR1 DFQATT, CDR2 SNEGSKA (reference sequence).

This clonotype has ten or more counts. The rearrangement joins TRBV5-5 to TRBJ1-1; tentatively, D is TRBD1 (5 bases). Per germline, CDR1 SGHKS and CDR2 YYEKEE (reference sequence). V was clipped by 0 bases and J by 0 bases, with 12 bases between them. This CDR3 has 16 amino acids. This chain's CDR3 is CASSLVGRQLNTEAFF. Here the CDR3 DNA reads TGTGCCAGCAGCTTGGTGGGACGACAGCTGAACACTGAAGCTTTCTTT.

This clonotype occurred many times. The CDR3 loop is CATSKRGGWETQYF. CDR3 in DNA: TGTGCCACCAGCAAGAGGGGGGGCTGGGAGACCCAGTACTTC. The chain uses TRBV15 and TRBJ2-5, with D maybe TRBD2 (7 bases). Germline V lookup: CDR1 LNHNV, CDR2 YYDKDF (reference sequence). V dropped 4 bases and J dropped 5 bases, with 14 bases sitting between them. The CDR3 runs 14 residues.

There are many counts of this clonotype. The genes are TRBV28 and TRBJ1-5; perhaps TRBD1 as D (6 bases). This CDR3 is built from 15 residues. V was clipped by 4 bases and J by 7 bases, with 17 bases between them. Germline loops: CDR1 MDHEN, CDR2 SYDVKM. For the CDR3, the DNA is TGTGCCAGCAGTTCGCCCGGGAGGGGGGAACAGCCCCAGCATTTT. Amino acids: CASSSPGRGEQPQHF.